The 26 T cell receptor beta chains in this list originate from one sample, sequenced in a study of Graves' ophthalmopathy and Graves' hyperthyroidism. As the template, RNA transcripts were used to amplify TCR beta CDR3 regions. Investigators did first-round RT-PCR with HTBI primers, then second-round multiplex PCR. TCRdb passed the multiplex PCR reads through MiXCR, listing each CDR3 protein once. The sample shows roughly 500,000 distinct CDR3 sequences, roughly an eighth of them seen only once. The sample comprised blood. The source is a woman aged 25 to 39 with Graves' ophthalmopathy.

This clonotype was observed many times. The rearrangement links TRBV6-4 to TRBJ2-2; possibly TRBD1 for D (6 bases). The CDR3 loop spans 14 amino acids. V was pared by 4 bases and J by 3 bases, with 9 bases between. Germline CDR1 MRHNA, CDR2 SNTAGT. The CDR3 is CASSGTADTGELFF. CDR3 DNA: TGTGCCAGCAGTGGGACAGCGGACACCGGGGAGCTGTTTTTT.

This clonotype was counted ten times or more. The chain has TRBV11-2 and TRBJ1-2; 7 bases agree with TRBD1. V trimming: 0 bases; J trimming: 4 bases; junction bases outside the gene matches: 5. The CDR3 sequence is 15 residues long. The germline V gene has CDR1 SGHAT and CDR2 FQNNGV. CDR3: CASSLETGSIYGYTF. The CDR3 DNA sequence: TGTGCCAGCAGCTTAGAGACAGGGAGTATCTATGGCTACACCTTC.

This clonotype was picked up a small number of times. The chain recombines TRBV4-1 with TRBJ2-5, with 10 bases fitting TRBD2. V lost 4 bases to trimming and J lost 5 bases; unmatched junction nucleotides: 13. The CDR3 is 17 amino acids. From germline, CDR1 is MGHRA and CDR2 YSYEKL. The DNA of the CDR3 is TGCGCCAGCAGCCTACAACAAGCGGGAGGGGGAGAGGAGACCCAGTACTTC. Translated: CASSLQQAGGGEETQYF.

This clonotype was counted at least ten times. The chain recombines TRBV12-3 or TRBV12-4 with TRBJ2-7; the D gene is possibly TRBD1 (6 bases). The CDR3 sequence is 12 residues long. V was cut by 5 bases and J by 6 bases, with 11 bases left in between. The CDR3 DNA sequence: TGTGCCAGCAGTCTCAACAGGGTCGAGCAGTACTTC. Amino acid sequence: CASSLNRVEQYF.

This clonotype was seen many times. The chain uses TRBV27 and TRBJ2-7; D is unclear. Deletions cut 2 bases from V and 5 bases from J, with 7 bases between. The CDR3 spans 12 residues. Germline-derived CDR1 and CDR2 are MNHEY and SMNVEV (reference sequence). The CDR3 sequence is CASSLIGHEQYF. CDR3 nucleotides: TGTGCCAGCAGTTTAATTGGCCACGAGCAGTACTTC.

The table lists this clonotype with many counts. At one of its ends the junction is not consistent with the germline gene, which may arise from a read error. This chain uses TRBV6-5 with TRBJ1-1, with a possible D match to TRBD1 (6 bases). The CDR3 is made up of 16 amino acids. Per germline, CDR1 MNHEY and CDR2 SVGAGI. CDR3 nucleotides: TGTGCCAGCACTTACGGAGGGGGAAGAGCTGGCACTGAAGCTTTCTTT. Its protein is CASTYGGGRAGTEAFF.

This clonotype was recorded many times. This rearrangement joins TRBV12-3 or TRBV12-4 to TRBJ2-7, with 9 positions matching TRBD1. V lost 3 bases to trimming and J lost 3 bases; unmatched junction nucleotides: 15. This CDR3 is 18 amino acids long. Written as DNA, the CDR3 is TGTGCCAGCAGTTTTTCACATTTCCCGGGACAGGGAAACTACGAGCAGTACTTC. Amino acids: CASSFSHFPGQGNYEQYF.

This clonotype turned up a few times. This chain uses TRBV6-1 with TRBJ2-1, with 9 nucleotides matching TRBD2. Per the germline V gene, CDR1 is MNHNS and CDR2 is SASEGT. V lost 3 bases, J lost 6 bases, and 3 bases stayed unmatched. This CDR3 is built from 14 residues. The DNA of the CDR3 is TGTGCCAGCAGTGACCCGGGACTAGCCAATGAGCAGTTCTTC. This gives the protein CASSDPGLANEQFF.

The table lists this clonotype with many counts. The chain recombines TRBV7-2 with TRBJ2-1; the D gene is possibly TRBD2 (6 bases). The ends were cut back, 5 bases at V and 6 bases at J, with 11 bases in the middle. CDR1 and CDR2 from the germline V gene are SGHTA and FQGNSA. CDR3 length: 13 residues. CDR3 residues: CASSPMGLNEQFF. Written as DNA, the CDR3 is TGTGCCAGCAGCCCCATGGGACTCAATGAGCAGTTCTTC.

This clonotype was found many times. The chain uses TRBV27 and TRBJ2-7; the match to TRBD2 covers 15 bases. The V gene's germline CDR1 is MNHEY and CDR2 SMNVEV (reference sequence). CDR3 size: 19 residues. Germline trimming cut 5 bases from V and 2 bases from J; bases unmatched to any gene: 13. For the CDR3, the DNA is TGTGCCAGCAGTACCCCGGGACTAGCGGGGGGAACGACAACCTACGAGCAGTACTTC. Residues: CASSTPGLAGGTTTYEQYF.

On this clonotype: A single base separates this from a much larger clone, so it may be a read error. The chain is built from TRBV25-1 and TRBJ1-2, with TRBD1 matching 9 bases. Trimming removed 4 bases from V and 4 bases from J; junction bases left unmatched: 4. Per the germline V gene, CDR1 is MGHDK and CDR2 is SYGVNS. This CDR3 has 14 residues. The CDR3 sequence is CASSAGTGTYGYTF. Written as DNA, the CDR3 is TGTGCCAGCAGTGCCGGGACAGGGACCTATGGCTACACCTTC.

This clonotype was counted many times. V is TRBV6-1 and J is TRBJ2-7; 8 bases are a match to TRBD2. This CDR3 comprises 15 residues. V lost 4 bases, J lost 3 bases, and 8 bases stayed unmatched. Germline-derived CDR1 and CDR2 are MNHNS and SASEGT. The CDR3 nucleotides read TGTGCCAGCAGTGGAACAACCGGGACTAGCTACGAGCAGTACTTC. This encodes CASSGTTGTSYEQYF.

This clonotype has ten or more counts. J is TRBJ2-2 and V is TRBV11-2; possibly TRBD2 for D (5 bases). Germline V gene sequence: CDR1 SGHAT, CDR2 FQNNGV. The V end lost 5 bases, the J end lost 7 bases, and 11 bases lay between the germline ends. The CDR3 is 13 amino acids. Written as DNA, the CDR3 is TGTGCCAGCAGCCCCTTCCGGGGCGGGGAGCTGTTTTTT. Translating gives CASSPFRGGELFF. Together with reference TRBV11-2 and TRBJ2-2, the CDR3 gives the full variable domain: EAGVAQSPRYKIIEKRQSVAFWCNPISGHATLYWYQQILGQGPKLLIQFQNNGVVDDSQLPKDRFSAERLKGVDSTLKIQPAKLEDSAVYLCASSPFRGGELFFGEGSRLTVL.

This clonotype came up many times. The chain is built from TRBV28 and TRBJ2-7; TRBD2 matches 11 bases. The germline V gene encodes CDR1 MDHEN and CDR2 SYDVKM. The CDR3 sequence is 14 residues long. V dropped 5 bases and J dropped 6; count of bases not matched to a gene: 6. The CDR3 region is CASSHLAGGGEQYF. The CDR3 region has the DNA TGTGCCAGCAGTCACCTAGCGGGAGGCGGCGAGCAGTACTTC.

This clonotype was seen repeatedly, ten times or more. The CDR3 spells CASSPLPPGENTEAFF. The CDR3, as DNA: TGTGCCAGCAGTCCACTCCCCCCAGGGGAGAACACTGAAGCTTTCTTT. The chain carries TRBV28 and TRBJ1-1; D might be TRBD1 (6 bases). Trimming removed 5 bases at V and 1 base at J, with 17 bases between. This CDR3 comprises 16 residues. Germline values: CDR1 MDHEN, CDR2 SYDVKM. Full variable domain (rest looked up from reference TRBV28 and TRBJ1-1): DVKVTQSSRYLVKRTGEKVFLECVQDMDHENMFWYRQDPGLGLRLIYFSYDVKMKEKGDIPEGYSVSREKKERFSLILESASTNQTSMYLCASSPLPPGENTEAFFGQGTRLTVV.

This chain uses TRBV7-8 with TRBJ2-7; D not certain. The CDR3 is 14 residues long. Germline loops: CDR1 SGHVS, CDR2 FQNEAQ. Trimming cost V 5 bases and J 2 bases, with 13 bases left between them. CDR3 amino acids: CASSVRDGAYEQYF. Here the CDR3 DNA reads TGTGCCAGCAGCGTACGAGACGGTGCCTACGAGCAGTACTTC.

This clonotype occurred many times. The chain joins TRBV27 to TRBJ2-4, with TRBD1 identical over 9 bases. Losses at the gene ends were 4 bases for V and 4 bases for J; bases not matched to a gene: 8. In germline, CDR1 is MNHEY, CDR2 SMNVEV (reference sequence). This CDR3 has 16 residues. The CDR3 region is CASSSPGTGKKNIQYF. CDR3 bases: TGTGCCAGCAGTTCTCCGGGGACAGGGAAGAAAAACATTCAGTACTTC.

The CDR3 region is CASSSPKNSENSRELFF. The CDR3 nucleotides read TGCGCCAGCAGCTCCCCAAAGAACTCCGAGAACAGTAGGGAGCTGTTTTTT. The V gene is TRBV5-1, the J gene TRBJ2-2; no definite D call. This CDR3 contains 17 residues. Trimming stripped 3 bases from V and 9 bases from J, with 24 bases between. From germline, CDR1 is SGHRS and CDR2 YFSETQ.

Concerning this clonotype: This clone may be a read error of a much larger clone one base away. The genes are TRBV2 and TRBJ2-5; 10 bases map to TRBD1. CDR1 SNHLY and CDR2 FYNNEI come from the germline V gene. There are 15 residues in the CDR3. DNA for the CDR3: TGTGCCAACAGTCGCGACAGGGGGCGTGTAGAGACCCAGTACTTC. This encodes CANSRDRGRVETQYF. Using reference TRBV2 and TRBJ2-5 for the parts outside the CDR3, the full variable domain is EPEVTQTPSHQVTQMGQEVILRCVPISNHLYFYWYRQILGQKVEFLVSFYNNEISEKSEIFDDQFSVERPDGSNFTLKIRSTKLEDSAMYFCANSRDRGRVETQYFGPGTRLLVL.

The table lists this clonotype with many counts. The chain's CDR3 is CASSLLSGRPTETQYF. CDR3 DNA sequence: TGCGCCAGCAGCTTACTTAGCGGGAGGCCGACGGAGACCCAGTACTTC. The V and J genes are TRBV5-1 and TRBJ2-5, with 10 positions matching TRBD2. This CDR3 is 16 amino acids long. Unmatched junction bases numbered 9, after V lost 2 bases and J lost 5 bases. Germline lookup yields CDR1 SGHRS and CDR2 YFSETQ.

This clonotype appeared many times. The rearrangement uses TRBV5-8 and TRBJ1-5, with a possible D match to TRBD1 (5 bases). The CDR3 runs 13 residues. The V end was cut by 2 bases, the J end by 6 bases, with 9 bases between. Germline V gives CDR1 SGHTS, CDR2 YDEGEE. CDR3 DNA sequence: TGTGCCAGCAGCTTATATGGGGGTCAGCCCCAGCATTTT. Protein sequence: CASSLYGGQPQHF.

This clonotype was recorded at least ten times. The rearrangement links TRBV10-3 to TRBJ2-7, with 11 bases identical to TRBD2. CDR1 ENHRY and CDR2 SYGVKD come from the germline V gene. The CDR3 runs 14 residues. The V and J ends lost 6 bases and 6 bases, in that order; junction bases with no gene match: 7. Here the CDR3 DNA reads TGTGCCATCAGGATGGGACTAGCGGACCGCGAGCAGTACTTC. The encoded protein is CAIRMGLADREQYF.

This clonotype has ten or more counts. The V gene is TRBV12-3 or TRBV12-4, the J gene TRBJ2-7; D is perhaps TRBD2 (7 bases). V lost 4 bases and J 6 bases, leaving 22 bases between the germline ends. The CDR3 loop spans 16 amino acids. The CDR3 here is CASSSGGGHRSSEQYF. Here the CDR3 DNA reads TGTGCCAGCAGTTCAGGCGGGGGACATCGAAGTTCCGAGCAGTACTTC.

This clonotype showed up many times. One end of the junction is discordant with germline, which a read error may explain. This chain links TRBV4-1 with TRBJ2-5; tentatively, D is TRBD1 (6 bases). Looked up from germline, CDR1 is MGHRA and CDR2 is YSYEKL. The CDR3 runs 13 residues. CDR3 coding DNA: TGTGCCAGCAGCAGGGGCCCCCAAGAGACCCAGTACTTC. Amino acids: CASSRGPQETQYF.

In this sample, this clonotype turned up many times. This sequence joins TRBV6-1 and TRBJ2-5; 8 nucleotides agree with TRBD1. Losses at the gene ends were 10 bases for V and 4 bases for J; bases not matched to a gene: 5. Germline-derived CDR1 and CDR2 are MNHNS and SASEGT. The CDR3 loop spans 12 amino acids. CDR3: CATGTGGETQYF. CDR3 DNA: TGTGCCACCGGGACAGGAGGAGAGACCCAGTACTTC.

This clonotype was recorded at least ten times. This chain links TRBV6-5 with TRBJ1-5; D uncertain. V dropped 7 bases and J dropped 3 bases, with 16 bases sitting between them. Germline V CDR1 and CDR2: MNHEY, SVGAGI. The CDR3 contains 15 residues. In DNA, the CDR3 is TGTGCCAGCAATATACAAGCAGGAAACAATCAGCCCCAGCATTTT. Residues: CASNIQAGNNQPQHF.